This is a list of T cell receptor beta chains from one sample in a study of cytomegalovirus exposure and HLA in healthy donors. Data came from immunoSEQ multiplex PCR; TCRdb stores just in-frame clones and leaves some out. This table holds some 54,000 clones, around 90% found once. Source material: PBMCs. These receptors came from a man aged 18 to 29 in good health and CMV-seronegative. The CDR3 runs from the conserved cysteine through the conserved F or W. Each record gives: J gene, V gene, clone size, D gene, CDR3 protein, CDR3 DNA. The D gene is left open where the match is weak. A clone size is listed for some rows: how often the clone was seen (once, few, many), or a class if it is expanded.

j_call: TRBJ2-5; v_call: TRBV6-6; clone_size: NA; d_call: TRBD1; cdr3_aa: CASSRDRGQQETQYF; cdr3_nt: TGTGCCAGCAGCAGGGACAGGGGACAGCAAGAGACCCAGTACTTC
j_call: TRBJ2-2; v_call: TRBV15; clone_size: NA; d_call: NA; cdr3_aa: CATSGPDGAGGSGELFF; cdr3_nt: TGTGCCACCAGCGGCCCCGACGGAGCGGGCGGATCCGGGGAGCTGTTTTTT
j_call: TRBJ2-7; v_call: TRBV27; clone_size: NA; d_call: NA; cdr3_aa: CASSLRINSYEQYF; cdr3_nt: TGTGCCAGCAGTTTGCGGATTAACTCCTACGAGCAGTACTTC
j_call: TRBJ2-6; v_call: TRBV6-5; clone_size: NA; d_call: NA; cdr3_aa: CASSTVRSGANVLTF; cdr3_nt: TGTGCCAGCAGTACAGTCAGATCTGGGGCCAACGTCCTGACTTTC
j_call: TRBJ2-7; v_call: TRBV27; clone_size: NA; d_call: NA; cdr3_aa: CASSFVARLYYEQYF; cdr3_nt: TGTGCCAGCAGTTTCGTGGCGCGACTATACTACGAGCAGTACTTC
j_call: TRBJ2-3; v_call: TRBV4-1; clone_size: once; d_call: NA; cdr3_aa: CASSQVIAASTDTQYF; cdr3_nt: TGCGCCAGCAGCCAAGTGATAGCCGCGAGCACAGATACGCAGTATTTT
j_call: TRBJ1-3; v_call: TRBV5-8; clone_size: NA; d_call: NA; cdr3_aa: CASSLYGSGLSGNTIYF; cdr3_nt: TGTGCCAGCAGCTTGTACGGGAGTGGACTCTCTGGAAACACCATATATTTT
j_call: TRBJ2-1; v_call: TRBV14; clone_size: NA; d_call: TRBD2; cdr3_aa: CASSQDEGLAGGFYNEQFF; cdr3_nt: TGTGCCAGCAGCCAAGACGAGGGACTAGCGGGAGGCTTTTACAATGAGCAGTTCTTC
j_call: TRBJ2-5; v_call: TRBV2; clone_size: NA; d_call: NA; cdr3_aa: CASRPPVLVETQYF; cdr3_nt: TGTGCCAGCAGACCACCGGTACTAGTTGAGACCCAGTACTTC
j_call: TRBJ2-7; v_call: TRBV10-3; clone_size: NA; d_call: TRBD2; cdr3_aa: CAISGLAKPYEQYF; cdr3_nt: TGTGCCATCAGCGGACTAGCGAAACCCTACGAGCAGTACTTC
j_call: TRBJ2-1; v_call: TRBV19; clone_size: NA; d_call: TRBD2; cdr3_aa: CASSRGTSGYYNEQFF; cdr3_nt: TGTGCCAGTAGTAGAGGAACTAGCGGATACTACAATGAGCAGTTCTTC
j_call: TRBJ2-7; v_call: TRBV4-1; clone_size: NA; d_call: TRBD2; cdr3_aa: CASSWASGYEQYF; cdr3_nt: TGCGCCAGCAGTTGGGCTAGCGGTTACGAGCAGTACTTC
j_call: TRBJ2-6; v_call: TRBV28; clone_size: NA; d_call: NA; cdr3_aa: CASSFQGSGANVLTF; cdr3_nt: TGTGCCAGCAGTTTTCAGGGCTCTGGGGCCAACGTCCTGACTTTC
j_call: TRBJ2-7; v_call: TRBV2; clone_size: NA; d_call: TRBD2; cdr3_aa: CASSAGTSGIKISYEQYF; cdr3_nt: TGTGCCAGCAGCGCCGGGACTAGCGGGATAAAAATCTCCTACGAGCAGTACTTC
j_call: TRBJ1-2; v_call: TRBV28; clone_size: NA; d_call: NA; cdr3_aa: CAIGGGGGRGGGYTF; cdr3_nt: TGTGCCATCGGAGGGGGGGGAGGGAGAGGCGGTGGCTACACCTTC
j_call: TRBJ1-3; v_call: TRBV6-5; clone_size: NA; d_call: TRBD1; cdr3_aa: CASRVTGASGNTIYF; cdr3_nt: TGTGCCAGCAGGGTTACAGGGGCCTCTGGAAACACCATATATTTT
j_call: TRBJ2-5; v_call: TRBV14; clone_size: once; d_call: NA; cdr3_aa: CASSLGRASRQETQYF; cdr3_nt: TGTGCCAGCAGCCTAGGCCGGGCTAGCAGACAAGAGACCCAGTACTTC
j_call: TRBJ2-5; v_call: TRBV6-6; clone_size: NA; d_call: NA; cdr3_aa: CASSYSPGQETQYF; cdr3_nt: TGTGCCAGCAGTTACTCGCCCGGTCAAGAGACCCAGTACTTC
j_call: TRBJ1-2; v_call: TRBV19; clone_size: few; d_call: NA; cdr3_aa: CASSMNEGRGPYGYTF; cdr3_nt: TGTGCCAGTAGTATGAATGAGGGAAGAGGACCCTATGGCTACACCTTC
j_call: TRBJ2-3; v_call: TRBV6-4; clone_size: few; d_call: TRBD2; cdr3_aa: CASSVTSGSGDTQYF; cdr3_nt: TGTGCCAGCAGTGTGACTAGCGGGAGTGGAGATACGCAGTATTTT
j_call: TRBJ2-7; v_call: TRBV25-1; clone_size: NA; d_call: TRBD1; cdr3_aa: CASSESTGGHEQYF; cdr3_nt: TGTGCCAGCAGTGAATCTACAGGGGGCCACGAGCAGTACTTC
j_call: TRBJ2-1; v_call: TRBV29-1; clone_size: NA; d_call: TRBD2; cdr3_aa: CSVVGREERNEQFF; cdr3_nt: TGCAGCGTTGTGGGTCGGGAGGAGCGCAATGAGCAGTTCTTC
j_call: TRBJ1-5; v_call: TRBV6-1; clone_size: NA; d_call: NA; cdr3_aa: CASSEWGGSNQPQHF; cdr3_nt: TGTGCCAGCAGTGAATGGGGGGGGAGCAATCAGCCCCAGCATTTT
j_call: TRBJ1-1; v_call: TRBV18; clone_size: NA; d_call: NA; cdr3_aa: CASSPSPGLGNTEAFF; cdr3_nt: TGTGCCAGCTCACCAAGCCCGGGGTTGGGGAACACTGAAGCTTTCTTT
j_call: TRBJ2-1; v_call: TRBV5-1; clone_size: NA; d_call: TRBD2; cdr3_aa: CASSLSPGLHNEQFF; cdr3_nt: TGCGCCAGCAGCTTGAGTCCGGGACTACACAATGAGCAGTTCTTC
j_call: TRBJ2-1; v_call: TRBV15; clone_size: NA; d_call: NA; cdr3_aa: CATSRAWRNSYNEQFF; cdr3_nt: TGTGCCACCAGCAGAGCTTGGCGGAACTCCTACAATGAGCAGTTCTTC
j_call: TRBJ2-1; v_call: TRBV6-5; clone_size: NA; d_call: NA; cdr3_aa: CASSYSLPLAYNEQFF; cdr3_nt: TGTGCCAGCAGTTACTCGCTACCCCTAGCCTACAATGAGCAGTTCTTC
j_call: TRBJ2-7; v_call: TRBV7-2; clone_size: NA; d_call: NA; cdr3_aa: CASSLGTFALGAYEQYF; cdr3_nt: TGTGCCAGCAGCCTCGGGACTTTTGCTTTGGGTGCCTACGAGCAGTACTTC
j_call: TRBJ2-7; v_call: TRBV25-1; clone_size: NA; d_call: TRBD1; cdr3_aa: CASSGGTRGQGSYEQYF; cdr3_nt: TGTGCCAGCAGTGGGGGCACGAGAGGACAGGGCTCCTACGAGCAGTACTTC
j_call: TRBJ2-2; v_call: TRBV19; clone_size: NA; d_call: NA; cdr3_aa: CASSIVETGSGELFF; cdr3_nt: TGTGCCAGTAGTATAGTCGAGACAGGATCTGGGGAGCTGTTTTTT
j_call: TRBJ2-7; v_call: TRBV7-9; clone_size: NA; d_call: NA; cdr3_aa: CASSSLRYEQYF; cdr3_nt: TGTGCCAGCTCATCTCTGCGATACGAGCAGTACTTC
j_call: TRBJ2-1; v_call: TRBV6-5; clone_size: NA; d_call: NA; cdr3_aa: CASSYSGGSVSNEQFF; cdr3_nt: TGTGCCAGCAGTTACTCGGGGGGTAGTGTCTCCAATGAGCAGTTCTTC
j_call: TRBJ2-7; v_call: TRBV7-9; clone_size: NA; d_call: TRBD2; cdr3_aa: CASSLEGLVVEQYF; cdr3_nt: TGTGCCAGCAGCTTAGAGGGACTAGTAGTCGAGCAGTACTTC
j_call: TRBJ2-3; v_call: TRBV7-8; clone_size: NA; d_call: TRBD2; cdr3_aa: CASSPRLAGTDTQYF; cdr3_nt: TGTGCCAGCAGCCCCAGACTAGCGGGAACAGATACGCAGTATTTT
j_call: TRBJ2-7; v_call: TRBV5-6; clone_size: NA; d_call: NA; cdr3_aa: CASSYGRSPSYEQYF; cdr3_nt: TGTGCCAGCAGCTACGGGAGATCCCCGTCCTACGAGCAGTACTTC
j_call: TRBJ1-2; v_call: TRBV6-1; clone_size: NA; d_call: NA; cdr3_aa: CASSIETEPSYGYTF; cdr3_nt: TGTGCCAGCAGTATCGAGACAGAACCATCCTATGGCTACACCTTC
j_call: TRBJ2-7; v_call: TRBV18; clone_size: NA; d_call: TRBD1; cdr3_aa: CASSPGQGDEQYF; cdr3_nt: TGTGCCAGCTCACCGGGACAGGGGGACGAGCAGTACTTC
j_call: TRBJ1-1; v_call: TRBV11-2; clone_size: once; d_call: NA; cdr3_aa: CASSIYGGSTEAFF; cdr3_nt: TGTGCCAGCAGCATCTACGGGGGTTCCACTGAAGCTTTCTTT
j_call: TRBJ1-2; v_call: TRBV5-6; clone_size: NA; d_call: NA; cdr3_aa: CASSFEAGDLNYGYTF; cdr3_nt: TGTGCCAGCAGCTTCGAGGCCGGAGACCTTAACTATGGCTACACCTTC
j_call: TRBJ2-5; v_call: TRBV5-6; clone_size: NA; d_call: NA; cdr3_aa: CASSFYQGYQETQYF; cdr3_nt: TGTGCCAGCAGCTTTTACCAGGGGTACCAAGAGACCCAGTACTTC
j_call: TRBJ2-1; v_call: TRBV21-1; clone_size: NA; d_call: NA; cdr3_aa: CASSKALPGFNEQFF; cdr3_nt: TGTGCCAGCAGCAAAGCCCTGCCAGGATTCAATGAGCAGTTCTTC
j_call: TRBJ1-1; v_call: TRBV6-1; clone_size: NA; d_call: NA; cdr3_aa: CASSKEVYTEAFF; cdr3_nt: TGTGCCAGCTCGAAGGAGGTGTACACTGAAGCTTTCTTT
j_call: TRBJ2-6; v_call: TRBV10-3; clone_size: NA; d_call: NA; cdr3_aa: CAISESSSGANVLTF; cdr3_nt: TGTGCCATCAGTGAGTCGAGCTCTGGGGCCAACGTCCTGACTTTC
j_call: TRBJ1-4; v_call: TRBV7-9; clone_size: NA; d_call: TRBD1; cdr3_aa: CASSLDAQGEKLFF; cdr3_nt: TGTGCCAGCAGCTTGGACGCACAGGGGGAAAAACTGTTTTTT
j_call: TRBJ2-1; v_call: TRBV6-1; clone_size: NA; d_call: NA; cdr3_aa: CASSHSGTGAEFF; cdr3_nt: TGTGCCAGCAGTCACTCCGGGACTGGGGCGGAGTTCTTC
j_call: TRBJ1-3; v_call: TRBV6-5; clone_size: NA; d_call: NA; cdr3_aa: CASSLRSGNTIYF; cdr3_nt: TGTGCCAGCAGCCTCAGGTCTGGAAACACCATATATTTT
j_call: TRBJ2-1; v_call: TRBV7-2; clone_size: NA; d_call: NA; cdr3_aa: CASSLGLHNEQFF; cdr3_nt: TGTGCCAGCAGCTTGGGACTGCACAATGAGCAGTTCTTC
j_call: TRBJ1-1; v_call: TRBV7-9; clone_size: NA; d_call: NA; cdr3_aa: CASSLAQGIYTEAFF; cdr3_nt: TGTGCCAGCAGCTTAGCACAGGGAATTTACACTGAAGCTTTCTTT
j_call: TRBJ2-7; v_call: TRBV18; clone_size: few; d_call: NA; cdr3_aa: CASSPPRGTSVQYF; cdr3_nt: TGTGCCAGCTCACCACCCCGGGGGACCTCTGTGCAGTACTTC
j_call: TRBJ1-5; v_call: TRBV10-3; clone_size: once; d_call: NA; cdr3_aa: CAISERGRNQPQHF; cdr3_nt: TGTGCCATCAGTGAGAGGGGTCGCAATCAGCCCCAGCATTTT
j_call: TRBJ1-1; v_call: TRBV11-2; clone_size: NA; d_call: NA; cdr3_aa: CASSVGRNTEAFF; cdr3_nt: TGTGCCAGCAGCGTAGGGAGGAACACTGAAGCTTTCTTT
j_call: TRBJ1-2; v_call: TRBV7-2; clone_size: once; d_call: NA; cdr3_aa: CASSKTGSYGYTF; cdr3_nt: TGTGCCAGCAGCAAAACCGGGAGCTATGGCTACACCTTC
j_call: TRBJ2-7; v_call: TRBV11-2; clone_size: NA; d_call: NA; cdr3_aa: CASSLESKSEQYF; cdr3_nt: TGTGCCAGCAGCTTAGAGAGTAAGTCCGAGCAGTACTTC
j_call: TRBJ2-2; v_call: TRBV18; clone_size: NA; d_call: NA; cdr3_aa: CASSPPSNTGELFF; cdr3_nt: TGTGCCAGCTCACCACCTAGCAACACCGGGGAGCTGTTTTTT
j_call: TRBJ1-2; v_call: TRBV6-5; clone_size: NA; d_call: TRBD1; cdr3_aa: CASSYGTVQNGYTF; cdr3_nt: TGTGCCAGCAGTTACGGGACAGTGCAAAATGGCTACACCTTC